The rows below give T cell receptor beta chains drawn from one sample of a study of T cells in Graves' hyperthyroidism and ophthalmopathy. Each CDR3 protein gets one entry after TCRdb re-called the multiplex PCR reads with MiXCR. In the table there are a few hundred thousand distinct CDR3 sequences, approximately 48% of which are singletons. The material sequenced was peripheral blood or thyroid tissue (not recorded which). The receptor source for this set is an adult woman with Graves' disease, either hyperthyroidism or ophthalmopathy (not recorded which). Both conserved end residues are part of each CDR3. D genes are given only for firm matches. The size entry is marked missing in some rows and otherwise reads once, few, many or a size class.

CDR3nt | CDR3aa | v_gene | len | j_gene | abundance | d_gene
TGTGCCAGCAGCTTCAGGCAAGGTACAAACGGCGAAAAACTGTTTTTT | CASSFRQGTNGEKLFF | TRBV5-6 | 16 | TRBJ1-4 | once | -
TGTGCCTGCCTTGGTGACAGAACTGGTCCATCAAGGCCCCAGCATTTT | CACLGDRTGPSRPQHF | TRBV6-4 | 16 | TRBJ1-5 | many | -
TGTGCCACCAGCAGGGACCTAGCGGGAGTCTCCTACGAGCAGTACTTC | CATSRDLAGVSYEQYF | TRBV15 | 16 | TRBJ2-7 | many | TRBD2
TGTGCCATCAGTGAGTCCGGGGAAAAACTGTTTTTT | CAISESGEKLFF | TRBV10-3 | 12 | TRBJ1-4 | few | -
TGCGCCAGCAGCTTGGAGCCCACAGATACGCAGTATTTT | CASSLEPTDTQYF | TRBV5-1 | 13 | TRBJ2-3 | - | -
TGTGCCAACAGCTCCCCGGTGCCGAACACTGAAGCTTTCTTT | CANSSPVPNTEAFF | TRBV7-9 | 14 | TRBJ1-1 | - | -
TGTGCCACCAGTGCGGGACAGTCAAGCTATGGCTACACCTTC | CATSAGQSSYGYTF | TRBV10-3 | 14 | TRBJ1-2 | - | TRBD1
TGTGCCAGCAGCGCGCCAGGGAGGGTGAGAGCTTTCTTT | CASSAPGRVRAFF | TRBV9 | 13 | TRBJ1-1 | many | -
TGTGCCACCCAGACTAGCGTCAACACCGGGGAGCTGTTTTTT | CATQTSVNTGELFF | TRBV24-1 | 14 | TRBJ2-2 | few | TRBD2
TGTGCCAGCAGCATCGGGGGGACCCAGTACTTC | CASSIGGTQYF | TRBV7-2 | 11 | TRBJ2-5 | - | -
TGTGCCAGCAGTTTTAGGGGGCGCGATGGAAACACCATATATTTT | CASSFRGRDGNTIYF | TRBV12-3/TRBV12-4 | 15 | TRBJ1-3 | many | TRBD1
TGTGCCACCAGTGAAGGGACCCAGTACTTC | CATSEGTQYF | TRBV24-1 | 10 | TRBJ2-5 | - | -
TGTGCCAGCAGCTCCTTAGCGGGCCGATCCCACTTC | CASSSLAGRSHF | TRBV7-2 | 12 | TRBJ2-7 | - | TRBD2
TGTGCCAGCAGCTTAGGAAAAGCGGGAGTCGGGGAGACCCAGTACTTC | CASSLGKAGVGETQYF | TRBV7-9 | 16 | TRBJ2-5 | many | TRBD2
TGTGCCAGCACCCCTGACAGGGATTATGGCTACACCTTC | CASTPDRDYGYTF | TRBV7-2 | 13 | TRBJ1-2 | many | TRBD1
TGCAGCGTCCGACCGTCCCTACAGGGAGGCGATGAGCAGTTCTTC | CSVRPSLQGGDEQFF | TRBV29-1 | 15 | TRBJ2-1 | once | -
TGCGCCAGCAGCTTGGGGCCCAGGGATGAGCAGTTCTTC | CASSLGPRDEQFF | TRBV5-1 | 13 | TRBJ2-1 | once | -
TGTGCCACCAGCAGAACCGGGACAGCGAACACTGAAGCTTTCTTT | CATSRTGTANTEAFF | TRBV15 | 15 | TRBJ1-1 | few | TRBD1
TGCAGCGTGACCGGGACAGGGATCTACGAGCAGTACTTC | CSVTGTGIYEQYF | TRBV29-1 | 13 | TRBJ2-7 | - | TRBD1
TGCGCCAGCAGCAGCGAAGAGAATTCACCCCTCCACTTT | CASSSEENSPLHF | TRBV5-1 | 13 | TRBJ1-6 | - | -
TGTGCCAGCAGCTTGGCCCCGGGACAGGGACAAGAGACCCAGTACTTC | CASSLAPGQGQETQYF | TRBV5-4 | 16 | TRBJ2-5 | - | TRBD1
TGCGCCAGCAGCAAGGGACAGGGGTCGGGCACTGAAGCTTTCTTT | CASSKGQGSGTEAFF | TRBV5-1 | 15 | TRBJ1-1 | - | TRBD1
TGTGCCAGCAGGTCCGGGACTAGCGGGCTAGTCGCAGATACGCAGTATTTT | CASRSGTSGLVADTQYF | TRBV7-2 | 17 | TRBJ2-3 | - | TRBD2
TGTGCCATCAGTGATTCAGGGGAAGAGACCCAGTACTTC | CAISDSGEETQYF | TRBV10-3 | 13 | TRBJ2-5 | - | -
TGCAGCGTTGAGTACAGGCTCCAAGAGACCCAGTACTTC | CSVEYRLQETQYF | TRBV29-1 | 13 | TRBJ2-5 | many | -
TGTGCCAGCAGTTCGGATCACTATGGCTACACCTTC | CASSSDHYGYTF | TRBV7-9 | 12 | TRBJ1-2 | - | -